The rows below give T cell receptor beta chains drawn from one sample of a study of human T cells and chemical hapten exposure. TCRdb re-derived calls from the RACE reads in MiXCR, one entry per CDR3 protein. Seen here are approximately 92,000 distinct CDR3 sequences, approximately 10% observed once, and the top ten hold 2.5% to 3.5%. Here the sequenced sample was whole blood, taken in connection with sensitization to the hapten diphenylcyclopropenone (DPC). The receptor source for this set is a woman between 40 and 55 years old with alopecia areata. Some clones in this sample may be carry-over from other donors' samples. The CDR3 runs from the conserved cysteine through the conserved F or W. A D gene is named only where the DNA matches it firmly. Part of the rows lack a size; the others show once, few, many or a class for expanded clones.

CDR3nt | CDR3aa | d_gene | abundance | j_gene | v_gene
TGTGCCAGCAGTGAGGTGGTCAGCTATGGCTACACCTTC | CASSEVVSYGYTF | NA | many | TRBJ1-2 | TRBV25-1
TGTGCCAGCAGCCCCATGGTAGCAGGTGCCAAAAACATTCAGTACTTC | CASSPMVAGAKNIQYF | NA | many | TRBJ2-4 | TRBV6-6
TGTGCCAGCAGCTTCCTAGTTGTAGGGGCCTATGACTACACCTTC | CASSFLVVGAYDYTF | NA | many | TRBJ1-2 | TRBV5-6
TGTGCCAGCATGCCGAGGGGGGAAAGTCCCAATGAGCAGTTCTTC | CASMPRGESPNEQFF | NA | many | TRBJ2-1 | TRBV6-5
TGCAGCGTTGAAGGGGGGGCTGGGTACGAGCAGTACTTC | CSVEGGAGYEQYF | NA | NA | TRBJ2-7 | TRBV29-1
TGTGCCAGCAGCTTGGACAGTTACACCGGGGAGCTGTTTTTT | CASSLDSYTGELFF | NA | few | TRBJ2-2 | TRBV7-9
TGCGCCAGCAGGGGTAGTAGCGGGAGGTCCCCAGATACGCAGTATTTT | CASRGSSGRSPDTQYF | TRBD2 | NA | TRBJ2-3 | TRBV10-2
TGTGCTAGCGGACGGGGGAAGGATACGCAGTATTTT | CASGRGKDTQYF | NA | few | TRBJ2-3 | TRBV12-5
TGTGCCAGCAGCTTAGGACGCACCTACGAGCAGTACTTC | CASSLGRTYEQYF | NA | many | TRBJ2-7 | TRBV7-2
TGTGCCAGCAGCTCCCCCCAGTTCCCAACCGGCTACACCTTC | CASSSPQFPTGYTF | NA | many | TRBJ1-2 | TRBV5-4
TGTGCCAGCGGACTAGCCACCTATGAGCAGTTCTTC | CASGLATYEQFF | TRBD2 | many | TRBJ2-1 | TRBV2
TGTGCCAGCAGTGAATTGGGGAATTCACCCCTCCACTTT | CASSELGNSPLHF | NA | NA | TRBJ1-6 | TRBV25-1
TGTGCCAGCAGCCCGGGACAGGTTCCATCCTACGAGCAGTACTTC | CASSPGQVPSYEQYF | TRBD1 | few | TRBJ2-7 | TRBV7-2
TGTGCCAGCAGCCTAAACGCGGGAAGAGGGACAGGGGGTTCTGAAGCTTTCTTT | CASSLNAGRGTGGSEAFF | TRBD1 | many | TRBJ1-1 | TRBV3-1
TGTGCCAGCAGTCCTCCTAGCGGGAGGGGGATCGGGGAGCTGTTTTTT | CASSPPSGRGIGELFF | TRBD2 | NA | TRBJ2-2 | TRBV12-3/TRBV12-4
TGCAGTGCTAGAAACCCCCTGGAGCGGGGAGGGGACAATGAGCAGTTCTTC | CSARNPLERGGDNEQFF | TRBD2 | NA | TRBJ2-1 | TRBV20-1
TGTGCCACCCAAGCAGGGAGTAGCCGCAGCGATCAGCCCCAGCATTTT | CATQAGSSRSDQPQHF | NA | many | TRBJ1-5 | TRBV19
TGTGCCAGCAGCCCAAGTTCTAGCGGGAGGGGTAATGAGCAGTTCTTC | CASSPSSSGRGNEQFF | TRBD2 | few | TRBJ2-1 | TRBV7-2
TGTGCCAGCAGCCGGGACAGGGTGGCCGGGGAGCTGTTTTTT | CASSRDRVAGELFF | TRBD1 | few | TRBJ2-2 | TRBV7-9
TGCGCCAGCAGCCAAGATAGGGGGACAGCTAATGAAAAACTGTTTTTT | CASSQDRGTANEKLFF | TRBD1 | many | TRBJ1-4 | TRBV4-1
TGTGCCAGCAGTGACTACTCGGGGGGTGAGCAGTTCTTC | CASSDYSGGEQFF | TRBD2 | once | TRBJ2-1 | TRBV6-4
TGTGCCAGCAGTTTCGCGGGGTTCGAGCAGTACTTC | CASSFAGFEQYF | NA | few | TRBJ2-7 | TRBV27
TGCAGTGCTAGCCACAGACTAGCGGGGGGTGGCGAGACCCAGTACTTC | CSASHRLAGGGETQYF | TRBD2 | many | TRBJ2-5 | TRBV20-1
TGTGCCAGCAGCTTTCGGACACCCCAAGAGACCCAGTACTTC | CASSFRTPQETQYF | NA | NA | TRBJ2-5 | TRBV5-4
TGCAGTGCCCGACCTAGCGGGAGGGCCAGAGAGACCCAGTACTTC | CSARPSGRARETQYF | TRBD2 | NA | TRBJ2-5 | TRBV20-1
TGTGCCAGCAGCTCGGACAGGGTCGGGGAGCAGTTCTTC | CASSSDRVGEQFF | TRBD1 | few | TRBJ2-1 | TRBV7-2
TGTGCCAGCAGCCCGCCCCGGGACAGGGTATATCAGCCCCAGCATTTT | CASSPPRDRVYQPQHF | TRBD1 | many | TRBJ1-5 | TRBV28
TGCAGTGCTACCTTAGCGGGAGGGAGGGCAGATACGCAGTATTTT | CSATLAGGRADTQYF | TRBD2 | many | TRBJ2-3 | TRBV20-1
TGTGCCAGCCGGGACAGGGTTTTGACCGGGGAGCTGTTTTTT | CASRDRVLTGELFF | TRBD1 | few | TRBJ2-2 | TRBV2
TGTGCCATCGGCCCCAGGGGGCAGGCCTACGAGCAGTACTTC | CAIGPRGQAYEQYF | TRBD1 | many | TRBJ2-7 | TRBV19
TGTGCCACCGGGGGCGAGGGTGGAACTGAAGCTTTCTTT | CATGGEGGTEAFF | NA | NA | TRBJ1-1 | TRBV15
TGTGCCAGCAGTTTTCCGGGTCCGACCCCGGGGCAGCCCCAGCATTTT | CASSFPGPTPGQPQHF | NA | few | TRBJ1-5 | TRBV28
TGTGCCAGCAGCCCCCTTACGGACAGCGGAGTGCAGTTCTTC | CASSPLTDSGVQFF | NA | few | TRBJ2-1 | TRBV12-3/TRBV12-4
TGTGCCAGCAGTGTACGGCGGTGGGGCGATGGCTACACCTTC | CASSVRRWGDGYTF | NA | many | TRBJ1-2 | TRBV2
TGCAGTGCGGAGGGAACCAACACAGATACGCAGTATTTT | CSAEGTNTDTQYF | NA | NA | TRBJ2-3 | TRBV20-1
TGCAGTGCCCCGCCGTTCGCTACGAACACTGAAGCTTTCTTT | CSAPPFATNTEAFF | NA | NA | TRBJ1-1 | TRBV20-1
TGTGCCAGCAGTCCCCGACAGTTGCTGAATGAAAAACTGTTTTTT | CASSPRQLLNEKLFF | NA | NA | TRBJ1-4 | TRBV2
TGTGCCAGCAGCCTCCAGGGCCCCGGGGAGCTGTTTTTT | CASSLQGPGELFF | NA | many | TRBJ2-2 | TRBV12-3/TRBV12-4